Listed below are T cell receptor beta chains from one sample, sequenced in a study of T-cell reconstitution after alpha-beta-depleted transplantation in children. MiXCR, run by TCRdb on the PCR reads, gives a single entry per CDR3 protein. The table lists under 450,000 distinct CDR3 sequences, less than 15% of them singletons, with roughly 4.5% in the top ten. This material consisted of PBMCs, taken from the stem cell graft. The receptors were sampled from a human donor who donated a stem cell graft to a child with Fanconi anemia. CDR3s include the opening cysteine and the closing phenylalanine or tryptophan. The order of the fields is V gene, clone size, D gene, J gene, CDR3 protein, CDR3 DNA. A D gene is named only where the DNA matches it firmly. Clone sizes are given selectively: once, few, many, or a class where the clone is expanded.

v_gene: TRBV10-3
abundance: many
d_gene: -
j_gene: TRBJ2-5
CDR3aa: CAISRTDKETQYF
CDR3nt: TGTGCCATCTCCCGGACAGACAAAGAGACCCAGTACTTC

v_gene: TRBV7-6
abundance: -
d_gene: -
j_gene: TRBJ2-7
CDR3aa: CASSPRPFPYEQYF
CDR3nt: TGTGCCAGCAGCCCTCGACCTTTCCCCTACGAGCAGTACTTC

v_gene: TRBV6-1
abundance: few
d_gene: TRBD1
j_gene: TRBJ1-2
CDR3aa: CASLFPGQGFGYTF
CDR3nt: TGTGCCAGCCTCTTTCCCGGACAGGGGTTTGGCTACACCTTC

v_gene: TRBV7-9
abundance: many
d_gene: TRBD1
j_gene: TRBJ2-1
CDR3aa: CASSLGNRGNEQFF
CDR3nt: TGTGCCAGCAGCTTAGGGAACAGGGGCAATGAGCAGTTCTTC

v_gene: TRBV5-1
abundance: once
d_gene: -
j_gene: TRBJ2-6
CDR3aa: CASSTGQISGANVLTF
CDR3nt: TGCGCCAGCAGCACAGGACAGATCTCTGGGGCCAACGTCCTGACTTTC

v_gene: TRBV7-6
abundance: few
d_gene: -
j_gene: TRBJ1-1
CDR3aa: CASSDQAGLGAFERWMNTEAFF
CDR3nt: TGTGCCAGCAGCGACCAGGCCGGGCTAGGGGCTTTTGAGAGGTGGATGAACACTGAAGCTTTCTTT

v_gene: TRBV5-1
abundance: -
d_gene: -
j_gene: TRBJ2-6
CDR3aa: CASSFEGISGANVLTF
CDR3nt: TGCGCCAGCAGCTTCGAGGGAATCTCTGGGGCCAACGTCCTGACTTTC

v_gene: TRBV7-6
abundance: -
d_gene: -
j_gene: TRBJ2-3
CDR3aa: CASSLATAASTDTQYF
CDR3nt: TGTGCCAGCAGCTTAGCGACCGCAGCTAGCACAGATACGCAGTATTTT

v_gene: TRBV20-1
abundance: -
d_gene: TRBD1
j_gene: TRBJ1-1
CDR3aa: CSAPGTGEYTEAFF
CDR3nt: TGCAGTGCTCCCGGGACAGGGGAATATACTGAAGCTTTCTTT

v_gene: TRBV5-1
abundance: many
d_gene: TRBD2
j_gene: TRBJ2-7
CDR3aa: CASSLDSGGSSYEQYF
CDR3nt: TGCGCCAGCAGCTTAGATAGCGGGGGGTCCTCCTACGAGCAGTACTTC

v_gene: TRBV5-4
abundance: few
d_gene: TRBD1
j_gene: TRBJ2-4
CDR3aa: CASSLARGGDPLIAKNIQYF
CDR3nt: TGTGCCAGCAGCTTGGCCAGAGGGGGCGACCCGCTTATAGCCAAAAACATTCAGTACTTC

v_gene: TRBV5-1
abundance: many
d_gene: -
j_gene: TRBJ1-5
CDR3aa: CASSLGQNNQPQHF
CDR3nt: TGCGCCAGCAGCTTGGGACAGAACAATCAGCCCCAGCATTTT

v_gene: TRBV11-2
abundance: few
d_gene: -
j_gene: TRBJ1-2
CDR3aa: CASSLRDPYGYTF
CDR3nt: TGTGCCAGCAGCTTGAGGGATCCCTATGGCTACACCTTC

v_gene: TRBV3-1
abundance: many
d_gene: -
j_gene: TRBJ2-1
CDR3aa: CASSQWTGNEQFF
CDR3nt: TGTGCCAGCAGCCAATGGACGGGCAATGAGCAGTTCTTC

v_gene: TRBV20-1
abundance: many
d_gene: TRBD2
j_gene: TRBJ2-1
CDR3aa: CSANSGPEQFF
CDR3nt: TGCAGTGCTAATAGCGGGCCTGAGCAGTTCTTC